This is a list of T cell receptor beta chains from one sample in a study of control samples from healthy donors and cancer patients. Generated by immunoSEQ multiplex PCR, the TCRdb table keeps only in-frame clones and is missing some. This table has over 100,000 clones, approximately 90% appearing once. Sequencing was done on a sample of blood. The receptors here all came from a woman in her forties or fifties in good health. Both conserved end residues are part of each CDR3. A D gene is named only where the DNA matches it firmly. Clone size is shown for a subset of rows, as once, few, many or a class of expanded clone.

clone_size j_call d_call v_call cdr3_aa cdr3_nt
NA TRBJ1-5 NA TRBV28 CASSLSGGHQPQHF TGTGCCAGCAGTTTATCGGGAGGGCATCAGCCCCAGCATTTT
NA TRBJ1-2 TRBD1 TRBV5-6 CASSNRRYRDRASHGYTF TGTGCCAGCAGCAACAGGAGGTACCGGGACAGGGCCTCTCATGGCTACACCTTC
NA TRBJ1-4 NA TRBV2 CASSGTTNEKLFF TGTGCCAGCAGTGGGACAACTAATGAAAAACTGTTTTTT
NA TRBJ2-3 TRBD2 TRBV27 CASSRTPSLAGGDTQYF TGTGCCAGCAGCCGAACACCATCACTAGCGGGAGGGGATACGCAGTATTTT
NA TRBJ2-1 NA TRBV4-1 CASSLSSGRSSQNEQFF TGCGCCAGCAGCCTTTCGTCGGGGCGGAGCTCCCAAAATGAGCAGTTCTTC
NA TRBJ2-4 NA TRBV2 CASSLVVAKNIQYF TGTGCCAGCAGTCTGGTTGTGGCCAAAAACATTCAGTACTTC
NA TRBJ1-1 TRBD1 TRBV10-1 CASSEDRGVMNTEAFF TGCGCCAGCAGTGAGGACAGGGGGGTTATGAACACTGAAGCTTTCTTT
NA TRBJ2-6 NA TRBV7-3 CASSQTSGVPGANVLTF TGTGCCAGCAGCCAGACGAGCGGAGTCCCAGGGGCCAACGTCCTGACTTTC
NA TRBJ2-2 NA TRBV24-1 CATSPTRNTGELFF TGTGCCACCAGCCCCACCCGGAACACCGGGGAGCTGTTTTTT
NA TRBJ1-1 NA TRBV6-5 CASSYLGRMNTEAFF TGTGCCAGCAGTTACTTGGGACGGATGAACACTGAAGCTTTCTTT
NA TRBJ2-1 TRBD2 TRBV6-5 CASSSRTSGPNEQFF TGTGCCAGCAGTTCAAGGACTAGCGGGCCTAATGAGCAGTTCTTC
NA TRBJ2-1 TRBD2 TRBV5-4 CASSSGRREWNEQFF TGTGCCAGCAGCTCCGGTCGGCGGGAGTGGAATGAGCAGTTCTTC
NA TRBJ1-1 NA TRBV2 CASILYRYTEAFF TGTGCCAGCATTTTATACAGATACACTGAAGCTTTCTTT
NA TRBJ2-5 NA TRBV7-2 CASSFVAGETQYF TGTGCCAGCAGCTTTGTGGCGGGAGAGACCCAGTACTTC
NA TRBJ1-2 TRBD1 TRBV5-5 CASSLARGLGYGYTF TGTGCCAGCAGCTTGGCCAGGGGGCTGGGCTATGGCTACACCTTC
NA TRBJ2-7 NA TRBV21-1 CASNARAHEQYF TGTGCCAGCAACGCCCGGGCCCACGAGCAGTACTTC
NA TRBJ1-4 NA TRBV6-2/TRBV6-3 CASSYSRAVLNEKLFF TGTGCCAGCAGTTACTCGCGGGCAGTTCTTAATGAAAAACTGTTTTTT
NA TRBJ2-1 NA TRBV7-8 CASSSQGEVSYNEQFF TGTGCCAGCAGCTCACAGGGCGAGGTCTCCTACAATGAGCAGTTCTTC
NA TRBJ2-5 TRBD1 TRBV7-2 CASVHRGYEETQYF TGTGCCAGCGTCCACAGGGGGTATGAGGAGACCCAGTACTTC
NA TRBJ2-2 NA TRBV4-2 CASSHGWAPGELFF TGTGCCAGCAGCCATGGGTGGGCCCCCGGGGAGCTGTTTTTT
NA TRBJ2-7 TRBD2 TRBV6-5 CASRGLVERSYEQYF TGTGCCAGCAGGGGACTAGTAGAGCGCTCCTACGAGCAGTACTTC
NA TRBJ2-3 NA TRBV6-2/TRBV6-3 CASSIGGTDTQYF TGTGCCAGCAGCATCGGGGGCACAGATACGCAGTATTTT
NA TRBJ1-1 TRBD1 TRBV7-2 CASSSGGQGLNTEAFF TGTGCCAGCAGCAGCGGTGGACAGGGGCTGAACACTGAAGCTTTCTTT
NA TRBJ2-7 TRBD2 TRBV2 CASRKLTSSGETYEQYF TGTGCCAGCAGGAAACTCACATCTAGCGGGGAAACCTACGAGCAGTACTTC
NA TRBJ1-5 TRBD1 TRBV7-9 CASSPDRVGGNQPQHF TGTGCCAGCAGCCCGGACAGGGTCGGAGGCAATCAGCCCCAGCATTTT
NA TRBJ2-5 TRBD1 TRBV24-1 CATSDSRTGGGAQYF TGTGCCACCAGTGACTCTCGGACAGGGGGTGGGGCCCAGTACTTC
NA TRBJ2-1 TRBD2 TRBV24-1 CATSDIPGLAGGSSYNEQFF TGTGCCACCAGTGATATCCCTGGACTAGCGGGAGGAAGCTCCTACAATGAGCAGTTCTTC
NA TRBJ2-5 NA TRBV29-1 CSVEGYSQETQYF TGCAGCGTTGAAGGATACAGTCAAGAGACCCAGTACTTC
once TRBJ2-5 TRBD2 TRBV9 CASSPAAGGPKTQYF TGTGCCAGCAGCCCCGCGGCGGGAGGGCCAAAGACCCAGTACTTC
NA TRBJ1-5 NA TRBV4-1 CASSPGAASRNQPQHF TGCGCCAGCAGCCCTGGTGCGGCGTCCCGCAATCAGCCCCAGCATTTT
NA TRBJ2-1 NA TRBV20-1 CSPRVSEQFF TGCAGCCCGCGGGTCAGTGAGCAGTTCTTC
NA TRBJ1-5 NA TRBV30 CAWSGGTNPYSNQPQHF TGTGCCTGGAGTGGCGGGACAAACCCTTATAGCAATCAGCCCCAGCATTTT
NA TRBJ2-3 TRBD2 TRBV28 CATGTSGSTDTQYF TGTGCCACCGGGACTAGCGGGAGCACAGATACGCAGTATTTT
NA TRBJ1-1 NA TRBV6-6 CASSFSGTTEAFF TGTGCCAGCAGTTTCAGTGGGACCACTGAAGCTTTCTTT
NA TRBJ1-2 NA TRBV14 CASSQQLGGNTF TGTGCCAGCAGCCAACAACTCGGAGGGAACACCTTC
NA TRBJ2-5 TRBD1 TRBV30 CAWTGGQPWETQYF TGTGCCTGGACAGGGGGACAACCGTGGGAGACCCAGTACTTC